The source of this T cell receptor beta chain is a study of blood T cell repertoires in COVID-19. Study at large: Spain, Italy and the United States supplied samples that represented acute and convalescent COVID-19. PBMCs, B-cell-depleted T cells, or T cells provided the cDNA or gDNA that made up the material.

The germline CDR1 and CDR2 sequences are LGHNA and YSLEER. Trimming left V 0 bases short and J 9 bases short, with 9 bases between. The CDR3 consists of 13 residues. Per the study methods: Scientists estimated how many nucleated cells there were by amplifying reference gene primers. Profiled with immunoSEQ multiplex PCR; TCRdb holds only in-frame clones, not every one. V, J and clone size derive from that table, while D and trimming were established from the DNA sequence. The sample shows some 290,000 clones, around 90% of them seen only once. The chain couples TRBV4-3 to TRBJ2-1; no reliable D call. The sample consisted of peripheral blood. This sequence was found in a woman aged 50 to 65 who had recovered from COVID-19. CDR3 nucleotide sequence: TGCGCCAGCAGCCAAGATTGGCGGCGTGAGCAGTTCTTC. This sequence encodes CASSQDWRREQFF.